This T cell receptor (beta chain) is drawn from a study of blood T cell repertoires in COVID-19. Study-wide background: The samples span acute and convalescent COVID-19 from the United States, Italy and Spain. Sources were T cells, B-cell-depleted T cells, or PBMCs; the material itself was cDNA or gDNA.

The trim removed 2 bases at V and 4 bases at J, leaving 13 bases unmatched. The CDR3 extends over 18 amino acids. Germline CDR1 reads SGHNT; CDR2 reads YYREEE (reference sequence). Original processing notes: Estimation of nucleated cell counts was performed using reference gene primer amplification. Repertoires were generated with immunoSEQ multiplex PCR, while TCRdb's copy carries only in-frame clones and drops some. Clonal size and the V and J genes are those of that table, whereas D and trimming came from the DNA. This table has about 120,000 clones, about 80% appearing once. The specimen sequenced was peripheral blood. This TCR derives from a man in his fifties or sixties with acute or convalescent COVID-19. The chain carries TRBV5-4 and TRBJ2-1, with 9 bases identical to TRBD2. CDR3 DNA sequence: TGTGCCAGCAGCTTAAGCCCACAGACTAGCGGTCCTTACAATGAGCAGTTCTTC. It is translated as CASSLSPQTSGPYNEQFF.